This is a list of T cell receptor beta chains from one sample in a study of beta chain features in type 1 diabetes. Assay used: immunoSEQ multiplex PCR; TCRdb lists only in-frame clones, some missing. The table includes around 600,000 clones, around 12% detected once. The sequenced material came from naive CD4+ T cells from blood. The receptors here all came from a man under 40 with type 1 diabetes. CDR3s include the opening cysteine and the closing phenylalanine or tryptophan. Fields, in order: J gene, D gene, V gene, clone size, CDR3 protein, CDR3 DNA. D genes are given only for firm matches. Size is omitted from some rows. Given values are once, few, many or a class for expanded clones.

J gene: TRBJ2-2; D gene: NA; V gene: TRBV25-1; clone size: NA; CDR3 protein: CATRRTENTGELFF; CDR3 DNA: TGTGCCACACGCCGGACAGAGAACACCGGGGAGCTGTTTTTT
J gene: TRBJ2-1; D gene: TRBD2; V gene: TRBV2; clone size: NA; CDR3 protein: CASSEQRGGNYEQFF; CDR3 DNA: TGTGCCAGCAGTGAGCAGCGGGGGGGCAACTATGAGCAGTTCTTC
J gene: TRBJ1-4; D gene: TRBD1; V gene: TRBV7-9; clone size: few; CDR3 protein: CASSATGTGNEKLFF; CDR3 DNA: TGTGCCAGCAGCGCCACCGGGACAGGGAATGAAAAACTGTTTTTT
J gene: TRBJ2-3; D gene: NA; V gene: TRBV7-8; clone size: few; CDR3 protein: CASKTEQSTDTQYF; CDR3 DNA: TGTGCCAGCAAAACGGAGCAGAGCACAGATACGCAGTATTTT
J gene: TRBJ1-2; D gene: NA; V gene: TRBV29-1; clone size: NA; CDR3 protein: CSVGGLSYGYTF; CDR3 DNA: TGCAGCGTTGGGGGGCTGAGCTATGGCTACACCTTC
J gene: TRBJ1-2; D gene: TRBD1; V gene: TRBV6-1; clone size: few; CDR3 protein: CASSEEWEGARGYTF; CDR3 DNA: TGTGCCAGCAGTGAAGAGTGGGAGGGGGCTCGTGGCTACACCTTC
J gene: TRBJ1-4; D gene: NA; V gene: TRBV6-6; clone size: NA; CDR3 protein: CASSYSNREGEKLFF; CDR3 DNA: TGTGCCAGCAGTTACAGTAACAGGGAGGGTGAAAAACTGTTTTTT
J gene: TRBJ2-7; D gene: TRBD2; V gene: TRBV9; clone size: NA; CDR3 protein: CASSGSGGTYEQYF; CDR3 DNA: TGTGCCAGCAGCGGAAGCGGGGGGACCTACGAGCAGTACTTC
J gene: TRBJ2-7; D gene: TRBD1; V gene: TRBV9; clone size: few; CDR3 protein: CASSPPGTGGDEQYF; CDR3 DNA: TGTGCCAGCAGCCCACCTGGGACAGGGGGAGACGAGCAGTACTTC
J gene: TRBJ2-3; D gene: NA; V gene: TRBV18; clone size: NA; CDR3 protein: CASSPGRRGTDTQYF; CDR3 DNA: TGTGCCAGCTCGCCCGGACGACGCGGAACAGATACGCAGTATTTT
J gene: TRBJ1-4; D gene: NA; V gene: TRBV6-5; clone size: NA; CDR3 protein: CASSERENEKLFF; CDR3 DNA: TGTGCCAGCAGTGAAAGGGAGAATGAAAAACTGTTTTTT
J gene: TRBJ1-2; D gene: NA; V gene: TRBV6-1; clone size: NA; CDR3 protein: CASAYYGYTF; CDR3 DNA: TGTGCCAGCGCCTACTATGGCTACACCTTC
J gene: TRBJ1-2; D gene: TRBD1; V gene: TRBV4-3; clone size: NA; CDR3 protein: CASSQDWGTGDGYTF; CDR3 DNA: TGCGCCAGCAGCCAAGATTGGGGGACAGGGGATGGCTACACCTTC
J gene: TRBJ2-3; D gene: TRBD1; V gene: TRBV7-2; clone size: NA; CDR3 protein: CASSPGQGADTQYF; CDR3 DNA: TGTGCCAGCAGCCCCGGACAGGGAGCAGATACGCAGTATTTT
J gene: TRBJ1-5; D gene: NA; V gene: TRBV18; clone size: NA; CDR3 protein: CASSPVGGRQPQHF; CDR3 DNA: TGTGCCAGCTCACCGGTCGGTGGGCGCCAGCCCCAGCATTTT
J gene: TRBJ2-3; D gene: NA; V gene: TRBV7-9; clone size: NA; CDR3 protein: CASSLRINTQYF; CDR3 DNA: TGTGCCAGCAGCTTAAGGATAAATACGCAGTATTTT
J gene: TRBJ1-5; D gene: NA; V gene: TRBV5-8; clone size: NA; CDR3 protein: CASSLGRQPQHF; CDR3 DNA: TGTGCCAGCAGCCTCGGGCGGCAGCCCCAGCATTTT
J gene: TRBJ1-5; D gene: TRBD1; V gene: TRBV7-8; clone size: few; CDR3 protein: CASSLRRGPSNQPQHF; CDR3 DNA: TGTGCCAGCAGCTTACGCAGGGGGCCTAGCAATCAGCCCCAGCATTTT
J gene: TRBJ1-4; D gene: NA; V gene: TRBV7-2; clone size: NA; CDR3 protein: CASSLGGTVVEKLFF; CDR3 DNA: TGTGCCAGCAGCTTAGGCGGGACCGTAGTTGAAAAACTGTTTTTT
J gene: TRBJ2-7; D gene: NA; V gene: TRBV4-2; clone size: few; CDR3 protein: CASSQEVQGLTYEQYF; CDR3 DNA: TGTGCCAGCAGCCAAGAAGTTCAGGGACTCACCTACGAGCAGTACTTC
J gene: TRBJ2-7; D gene: TRBD2; V gene: TRBV14; clone size: NA; CDR3 protein: CASSPGLAADWEQYF; CDR3 DNA: TGTGCCAGCAGCCCGGGACTAGCGGCGGACTGGGAGCAGTACTTC
J gene: TRBJ1-5; D gene: TRBD1; V gene: TRBV18; clone size: few; CDR3 protein: CASSPETGGNQPQHF; CDR3 DNA: TGTGCCAGCTCACCGGAGACAGGGGGCAATCAGCCCCAGCATTTT
J gene: TRBJ2-1; D gene: NA; V gene: TRBV28; clone size: NA; CDR3 protein: CASSLWGNNEQFF; CDR3 DNA: TGTGCCAGCAGTTTGTGGGGTAACAATGAGCAGTTCTTC
J gene: TRBJ1-2; D gene: NA; V gene: TRBV4-2; clone size: NA; CDR3 protein: CASSQDLRGLGGYTF; CDR3 DNA: TGTGCCAGCAGCCAAGATCTCAGGGGACTCGGGGGCTACACCTTC
J gene: TRBJ1-2; D gene: NA; V gene: TRBV28; clone size: NA; CDR3 protein: CATHDLGFRNGYTF; CDR3 DNA: TGTGCCACCCATGACCTGGGGTTTAGGAATGGCTACACCTTC
J gene: TRBJ2-5; D gene: TRBD2; V gene: TRBV10-3; clone size: NA; CDR3 protein: CAISGGAGAIQETQYF; CDR3 DNA: TGTGCCATCAGTGGGGGAGCGGGGGCTATCCAAGAGACCCAGTACTTC
J gene: TRBJ2-7; D gene: TRBD1; V gene: TRBV5-4; clone size: few; CDR3 protein: CASSTLTGPHEQYF; CDR3 DNA: TGTGCCAGCAGCACGCTGACAGGGCCCCACGAGCAGTACTTC
J gene: TRBJ1-1; D gene: NA; V gene: TRBV7-2; clone size: few; CDR3 protein: CASSSERSTEAFF; CDR3 DNA: TGTGCCAGCAGCTCGGAACGAAGCACTGAAGCTTTCTTT
J gene: TRBJ2-7; D gene: TRBD1; V gene: TRBV7-9; clone size: few; CDR3 protein: CASSSDRDRGYEQYF; CDR3 DNA: TGTGCCAGCAGCTCAGACAGGGACAGGGGCTACGAGCAGTACTTC
J gene: TRBJ2-1; D gene: TRBD1; V gene: TRBV7-9; clone size: few; CDR3 protein: CASSTRTGANEQFF; CDR3 DNA: TGTGCCAGCAGCACTCGGACAGGGGCGAATGAGCAGTTCTTC
J gene: TRBJ2-4; D gene: NA; V gene: TRBV5-4; clone size: few; CDR3 protein: CASSLGPLNIQYF; CDR3 DNA: TGTGCCAGCAGCTTGGGGCCCTTAAACATTCAGTACTTC
J gene: TRBJ1-3; D gene: TRBD1; V gene: TRBV7-8; clone size: few; CDR3 protein: CASSVPGQWDF; CDR3 DNA: TGTGCCAGCAGCGTCCCGGGACAGTGGGATTTT
J gene: TRBJ1-1; D gene: NA; V gene: TRBV9; clone size: few; CDR3 protein: CASSVEAMNTEAFF; CDR3 DNA: TGTGCCAGCAGCGTAGAGGCCATGAACACTGAAGCTTTCTTT
J gene: TRBJ1-1; D gene: NA; V gene: TRBV5-1; clone size: few; CDR3 protein: CASSLDGLGLNTEAFF; CDR3 DNA: TGCGCCAGCAGCTTGGACGGACTAGGGTTGAACACTGAAGCTTTCTTT
J gene: TRBJ2-7; D gene: NA; V gene: TRBV7-2; clone size: NA; CDR3 protein: CASSALDEQYF; CDR3 DNA: TGTGCCAGCAGCGCCTTGGACGAGCAGTACTTC
J gene: TRBJ1-5; D gene: NA; V gene: TRBV7-2; clone size: NA; CDR3 protein: CASSLTQGRGNNQPQHF; CDR3 DNA: TGTGCCAGCAGCTTAACGCAGGGCCGAGGGAACAATCAGCCCCAGCATTTT
J gene: TRBJ2-5; D gene: NA; V gene: TRBV7-2; clone size: NA; CDR3 protein: CASSSTGQKETQYF; CDR3 DNA: TGTGCCAGCAGCTCGACAGGCCAGAAAGAGACCCAGTACTTC
J gene: TRBJ2-6; D gene: TRBD1; V gene: TRBV11-2; clone size: NA; CDR3 protein: CASSSPLRQGTSGANVLTF; CDR3 DNA: TGTGCCAGCAGCTCACCCTTGAGACAGGGTACTTCTGGGGCCAACGTCCTGACTTTC
J gene: TRBJ2-7; D gene: TRBD1; V gene: TRBV27; clone size: NA; CDR3 protein: CASRRQGVIEQYF; CDR3 DNA: TGTGCCAGCAGACGACAGGGGGTTATCGAGCAGTACTTC
J gene: TRBJ2-7; D gene: NA; V gene: TRBV18; clone size: few; CDR3 protein: CASSPREYPYEQYF; CDR3 DNA: TGTGCCAGCTCACCACGGGAATACCCCTACGAGCAGTACTTC
J gene: TRBJ1-6; D gene: NA; V gene: TRBV9; clone size: few; CDR3 protein: CASSVGPPEASPLHF; CDR3 DNA: TGTGCCAGCAGCGTAGGACCCCCTGAGGCTTCACCCCTCCACTTT
J gene: TRBJ2-5; D gene: TRBD1; V gene: TRBV7-9; clone size: NA; CDR3 protein: CASSTGTGVSQETQYF; CDR3 DNA: TGTGCCAGCAGCACCGGGACAGGGGTTTCTCAAGAGACCCAGTACTTC
J gene: TRBJ1-4; D gene: TRBD1; V gene: TRBV2; clone size: NA; CDR3 protein: CASTQGVLYEKLFF; CDR3 DNA: TGTGCCAGCACCCAGGGGGTACTTTATGAAAAACTGTTTTTT